This T cell receptor beta chain was sequenced during a study of T cells in Graves' hyperthyroidism and ophthalmopathy. This clonotype was observed once. The target antigen is unknown. If no ophthalmopathy progression occurred within 18 months, Graves' hyperthyroidism was stable. Based on clinical symptoms, serum thyroxine and TRAb, thyroid ultrasound and orbital computed tomography, diagnoses were reached. Amplification targeted TCR beta CDR3 regions from RNA transcripts. With the HTBI primer set, the TCR CDR3 went through a first round of RT-PCR. TCRdb independently ran MiXCR on the multiplex PCR reads; one entry per CDR3 protein. The sample holds over 200,000 distinct CDR3 sequences, 15% to 20% seen once. Whole-study results and caveats: Most clonotypes that expanded in the thyroid above 0.001 also showed up in blood.

Source material: blood. The clonotype comes from a man in his forties or fifties with Graves' hyperthyroidism.

CDR3 DNA: TGTGCCAGCAGTCCGACTAGCGGGAGTTGGCATGAGCAGTTCTTC. Residues: CASSPTSGSWHEQFF. This rearrangement joins TRBV6-1 to TRBJ2-1, with 12 positions matching TRBD2. Germline-derived CDR1 and CDR2 are MNHNS and SASEGT. The V segment lost 5 bases and the J segment 8 bases; nucleotides outside the gene matches: 7. The CDR3 spans 15 residues.